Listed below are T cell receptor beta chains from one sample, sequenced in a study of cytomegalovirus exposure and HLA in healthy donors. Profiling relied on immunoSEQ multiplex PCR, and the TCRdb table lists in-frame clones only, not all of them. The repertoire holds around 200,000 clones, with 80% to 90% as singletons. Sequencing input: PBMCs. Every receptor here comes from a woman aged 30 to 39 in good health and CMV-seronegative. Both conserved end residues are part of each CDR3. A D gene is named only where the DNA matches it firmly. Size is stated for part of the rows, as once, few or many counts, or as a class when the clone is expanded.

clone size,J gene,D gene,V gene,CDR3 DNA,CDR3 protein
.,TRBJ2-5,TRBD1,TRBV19,TGTGCCAGTAGTATAGCCAACAGGGGTGAGACCCAGTACTTC,CASSIANRGETQYF
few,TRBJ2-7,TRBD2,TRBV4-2,TGTGCCAGCAGCCAAGCAATGGTAGCGGGAGCCTACGAGCAGTACTTC,CASSQAMVAGAYEQYF
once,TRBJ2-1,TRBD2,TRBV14,TGTGCCAGCAGCCAAGGCTTGGGCGGGAGGGCCTGGAATGAGCAGTTCTTC,CASSQGLGGRAWNEQFF
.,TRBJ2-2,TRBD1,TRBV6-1,TGTGCCAGCAGCCCCGGGACAGGGAACACCGGGGAGCTGTTTTTT,CASSPGTGNTGELFF
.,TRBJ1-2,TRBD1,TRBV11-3,TGTGCCAGCAGCTTGTTTGCCAGGGGGCTGGATGGCTACACCTTC,CASSLFARGLDGYTF
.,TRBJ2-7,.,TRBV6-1,TGTGCCAGCAGGGCGACAGGTTCCAATTACGAGCAGTACTTC,CASRATGSNYEQYF
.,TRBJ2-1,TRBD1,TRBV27,TGTGCCAGCAGTTTATGGACAGGGGTGATGTTAAATGAGCAGTTCTTC,CASSLWTGVMLNEQFF
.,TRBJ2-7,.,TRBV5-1,TGCGCCAGCGGATACCCTCAGGGAATCGAGCAGTACTTC,CASGYPQGIEQYF
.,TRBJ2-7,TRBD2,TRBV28,TGTGCCAGCACACGCGGGGGATCAACCTACGAGCAGTACTTC,CASTRGGSTYEQYF
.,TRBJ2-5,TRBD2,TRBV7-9,TGTGCCAGCAGCTCACTAGCGGGGGGGCTCGAGACCCAGTACTTC,CASSSLAGGLETQYF
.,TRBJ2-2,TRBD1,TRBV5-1,TGCGCCAGCAGCAGGGGACAGGGAGTCGGGGAGCTGTTTTTT,CASSRGQGVGELFF
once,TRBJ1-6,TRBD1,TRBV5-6,TGTGCCAGCAGCCTACAGGGGTCAAGGTCACCCCTCCACTTT,CASSLQGSRSPLHF
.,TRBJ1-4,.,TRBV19,TGTGCCAGTCGCGGCCTCCCCGTACGAAAACTGTTTTTT,CASRGLPVRKLFF
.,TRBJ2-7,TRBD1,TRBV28,TGTGCCAGCAGTTCCATGGGACAGGACGAGCAGTACTTC,CASSSMGQDEQYF
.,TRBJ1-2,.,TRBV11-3,TGTGCCAGCAGCCTTACCCGGGGGGACTATGGCTACACCTTC,CASSLTRGDYGYTF
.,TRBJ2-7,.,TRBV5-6,TGTGCCAGCAGCTTGGGAAGCTCGTACGAGCAGTACTTC,CASSLGSSYEQYF
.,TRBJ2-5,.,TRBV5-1,TGCGCCAGCAGCTTGTCAGGCTTCGAGACCCAGTACTTC,CASSLSGFETQYF
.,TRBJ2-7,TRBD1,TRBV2,TGTGCCAGCAGGACCGGGACAGGAGACTACGAGCAGTACTTC,CASRTGTGDYEQYF
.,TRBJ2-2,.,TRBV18,TGTGCCAGCCATACGGACACCTCGAACACCGGGGAGCTGTTTTTT,CASHTDTSNTGELFF
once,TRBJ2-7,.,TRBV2,TGTGCCGGGTCAGGGGTTGACTACGAGCAGTACTTC,CAGSGVDYEQYF
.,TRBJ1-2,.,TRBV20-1,TGCAGTGCTAGAGATCGTGGCTACACCTTC,CSARDRGYTF
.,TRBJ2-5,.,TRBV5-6,TGTGCCAGCAGCTTGGATCGACGGGCCCAGTACTTC,CASSLDRRAQYF
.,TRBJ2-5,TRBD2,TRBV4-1,TGCGCCAGCAGCCCATGGCGCCTAGCGGGGGGTCGGGAGACCCAGTACTTC,CASSPWRLAGGRETQYF
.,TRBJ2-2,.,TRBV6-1,TGTGCCAGCAGTGAAGTGGGGGGGCGCGGGGCCGGGGAGCTGTTTTTT,CASSEVGGRGAGELFF
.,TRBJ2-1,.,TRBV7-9,TGTGCCAGCAGCCTCCCGCTGGTCTGGGAGGATGAGCAGTTCTTC,CASSLPLVWEDEQFF
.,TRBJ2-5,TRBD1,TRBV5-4,TGTGCCAGCAGCCAACAGGGGTCGGAAGAGACCCAGTACTTC,CASSQQGSEETQYF
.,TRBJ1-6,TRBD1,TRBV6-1,TGTGCCAGCTTACGGACAGGAATAAATAATTCACCCCTCCACTTT,CASLRTGINNSPLHF
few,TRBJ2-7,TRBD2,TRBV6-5,TGTGCCAGCAGTAAAAAAAGAGCGGGAGTTAACGAGCAGTACTTC,CASSKKRAGVNEQYF
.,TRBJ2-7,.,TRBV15,TGTGCCACCCTGTTAAAACTGGACTCCCCCCTCGAGCAGTACTTC,CATLLKLDSPLEQYF
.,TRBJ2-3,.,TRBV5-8,TGTGCCAGCAGGCGCCCTAGCACAGATACGCAGTATTTT,CASRRPSTDTQYF
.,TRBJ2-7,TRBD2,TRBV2,TGTGCCAGCAGTCCACGGACTAGCGGGGGTTACGAGCAGTACTTC,CASSPRTSGGYEQYF
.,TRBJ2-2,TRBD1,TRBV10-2,TGCGCCAGCAGTGATCCGGGACAGGGTAGTAACACCGGGGAGCTGTTTTTT,CASSDPGQGSNTGELFF
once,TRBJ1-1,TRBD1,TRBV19,TGTGCCAGTACCGGGACAGGGGCCGTGAACACTGAAGCTTTCTTT,CASTGTGAVNTEAFF
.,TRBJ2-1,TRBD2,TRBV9,TGTGCCAGCAGCGAAGGACCGGGACTAGCGAACAATGAGCAGTTCTTC,CASSEGPGLANNEQFF
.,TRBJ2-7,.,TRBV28,TGTGCCAGTAGACTAGAGGCTACCTACGAGCAGTACTTC,CASRLEATYEQYF
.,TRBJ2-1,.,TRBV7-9,TGTGCCAGCAGTTTAGTTCTAGCGAATGAGCAGTTCTTC,CASSLVLANEQFF
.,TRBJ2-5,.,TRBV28,TGTGCCAGCAGCCCCGGGGGGCGGATGGCCCAGTACTTC,CASSPGGRMAQYF
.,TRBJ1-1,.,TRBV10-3,TGTGCCATCAGGAAGGAGGGTAACACTGAAGCTTTCTTT,CAIRKEGNTEAFF
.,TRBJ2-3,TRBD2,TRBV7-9,TGTGCCAGCAGCGCCAATAGCGGGAGCCTGGGGGATACGCAGTATTTT,CASSANSGSLGDTQYF